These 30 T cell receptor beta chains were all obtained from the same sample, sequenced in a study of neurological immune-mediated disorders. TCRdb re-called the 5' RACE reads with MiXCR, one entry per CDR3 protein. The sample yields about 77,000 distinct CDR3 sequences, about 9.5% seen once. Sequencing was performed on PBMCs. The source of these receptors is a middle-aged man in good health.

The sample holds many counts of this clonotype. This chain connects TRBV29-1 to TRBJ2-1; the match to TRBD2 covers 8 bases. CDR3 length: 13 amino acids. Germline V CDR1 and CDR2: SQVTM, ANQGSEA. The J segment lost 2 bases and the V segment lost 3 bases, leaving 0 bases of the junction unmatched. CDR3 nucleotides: TGCAGCGTTGAGGGACTAGCCTACAATGAGCAGTTCTTC. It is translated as CSVEGLAYNEQFF.

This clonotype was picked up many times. CDR3 in amino acids: CASSLLQGYEQYF. DNA of the CDR3: TGCGCCAGCAGCTTACTACAGGGCTACGAGCAGTACTTC. The gene calls are TRBV5-1 and TRBJ2-7; tentatively, D is TRBD1 (6 bases). CDR1 and CDR2 from the germline V gene are SGHRS and YFSETQ. This CDR3 comprises 13 residues. V was cut by 2 bases and J by 3 bases, with 9 bases left in between.

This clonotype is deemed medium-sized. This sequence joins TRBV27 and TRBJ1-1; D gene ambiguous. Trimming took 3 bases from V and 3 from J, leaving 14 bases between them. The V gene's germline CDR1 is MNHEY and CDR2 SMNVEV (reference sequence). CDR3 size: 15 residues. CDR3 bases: TGTGCCAGCAGTTTGGGCAGAGCGTTTCACACTGAAGCTTTCTTT. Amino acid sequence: CASSLGRAFHTEAFF.

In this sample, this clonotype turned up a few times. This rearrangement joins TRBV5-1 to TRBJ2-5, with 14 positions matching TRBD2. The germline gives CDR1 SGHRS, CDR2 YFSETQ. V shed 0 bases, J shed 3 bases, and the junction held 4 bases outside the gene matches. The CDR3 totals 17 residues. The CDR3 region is CASSLAGGLAGEETQYF. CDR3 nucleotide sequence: TGCGCCAGCAGCTTGGCGGGGGGACTAGCGGGGGAAGAGACCCAGTACTTC.

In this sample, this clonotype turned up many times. Here the CDR3 DNA reads TGCGCCAGCAGCTTGGGGACTTTCAGTAACTATGGCTACACCTTC. Translated: CASSLGTFSNYGYTF. V is TRBV5-1 and J is TRBJ1-2; D is ambiguous. CDR3 length: 15 residues. Trimming removed 0 bases at V and 1 base at J, with 10 bases between. Germline V gene sequence: CDR1 SGHRS, CDR2 YFSETQ. Filled out from reference TRBV5-1 and TRBJ1-2, the complete variable domain reads KAGVTQTPRYLIKTRGQQVTLSCSPISGHRSVSWYQQTPGQGLQFLFEYFSETQRNKGNFPGRFSGRQFSNSRSEMNVSTLELGDSALYLCASSLGTFSNYGYTFGSGTRLTVV.

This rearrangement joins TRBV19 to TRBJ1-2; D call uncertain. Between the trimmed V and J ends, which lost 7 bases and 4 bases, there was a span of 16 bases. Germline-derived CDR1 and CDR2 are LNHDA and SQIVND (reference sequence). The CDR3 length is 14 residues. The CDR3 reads CASTLGQRRYGYTF. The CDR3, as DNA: TGTGCCAGTACCCTCGGCCAGAGGCGCTATGGCTACACCTTC.

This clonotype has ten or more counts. The CDR3 protein is CASGTGGNTEAFF. CDR3 DNA sequence: TGTGCCAGTGGGACAGGGGGCAACACTGAAGCTTTCTTT. V usage is TRBV2 and J usage is TRBJ1-1, with 12 bases lining up with TRBD1. The germline V gene encodes CDR1 SNHLY and CDR2 FYNNEI. V was clipped by 9 bases and J by 2 bases; unmatched bases: 1. The CDR3 runs to 13 residues.

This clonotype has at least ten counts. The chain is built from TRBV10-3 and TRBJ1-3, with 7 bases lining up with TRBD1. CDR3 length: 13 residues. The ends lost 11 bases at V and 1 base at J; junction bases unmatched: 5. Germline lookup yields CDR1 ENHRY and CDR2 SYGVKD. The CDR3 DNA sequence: TGTGCCGTCGGCAGGGGGTCTGGAAACACCATATATTTT. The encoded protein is CAVGRGSGNTIYF.

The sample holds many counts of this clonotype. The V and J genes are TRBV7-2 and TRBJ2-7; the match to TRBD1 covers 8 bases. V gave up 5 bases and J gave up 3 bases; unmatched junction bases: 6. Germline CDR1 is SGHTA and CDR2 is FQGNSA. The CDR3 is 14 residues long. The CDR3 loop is CASSARDRYYEQYF. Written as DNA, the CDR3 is TGTGCCAGCAGCGCCCGGGACAGGTACTACGAGCAGTACTTC.

The CDR3, as DNA: TGCAGTGCTACGGGGGTAAGACTAGCGGGAGGTTTCGACGAGCAGTACTTC. This gives the protein CSATGVRLAGGFDEQYF. The chain recombines TRBV20-1 with TRBJ2-7; 13 bases match TRBD2. Trimming took 4 bases from V and 5 from J; bases not matched to a gene: 14. This CDR3 comprises 17 residues. Germline CDR1 reads DFQATT; CDR2 reads SNEGSKA (reference sequence).

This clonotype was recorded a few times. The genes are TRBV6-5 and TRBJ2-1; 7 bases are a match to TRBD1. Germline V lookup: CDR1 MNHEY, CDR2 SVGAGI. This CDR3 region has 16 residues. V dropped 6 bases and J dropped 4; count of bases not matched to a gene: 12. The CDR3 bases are TGTGCCAGCAGCCCCATGGGAAGGGGGCGATACAATGAGCAGTTCTTC. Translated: CASSPMGRGRYNEQFF.

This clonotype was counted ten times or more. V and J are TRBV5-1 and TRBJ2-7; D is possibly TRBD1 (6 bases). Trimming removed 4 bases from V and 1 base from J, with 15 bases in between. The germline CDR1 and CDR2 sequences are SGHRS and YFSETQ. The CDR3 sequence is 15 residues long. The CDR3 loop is CASSTAGRGSYEQYF. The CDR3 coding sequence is TGCGCCAGCAGCACGGCCGGCAGGGGTTCCTACGAGCAGTACTTC.

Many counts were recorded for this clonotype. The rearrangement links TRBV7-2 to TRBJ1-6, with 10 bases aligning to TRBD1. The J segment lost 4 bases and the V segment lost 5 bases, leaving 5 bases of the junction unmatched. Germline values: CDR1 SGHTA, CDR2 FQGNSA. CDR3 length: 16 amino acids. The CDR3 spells CASSHRDRGYNSPLHF. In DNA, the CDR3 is TGTGCCAGCAGCCACCGGGACAGGGGTTATAATTCACCCCTCCACTTT.

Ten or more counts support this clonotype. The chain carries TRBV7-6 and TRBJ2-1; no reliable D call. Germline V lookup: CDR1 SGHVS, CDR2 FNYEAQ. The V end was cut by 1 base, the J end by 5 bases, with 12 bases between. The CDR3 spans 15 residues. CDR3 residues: CASSLGSWIHNEQFF. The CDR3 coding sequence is TGTGCCAGCAGCTTAGGGTCTTGGATCCACAATGAGCAGTTCTTC.

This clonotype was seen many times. The CDR3 DNA follows: TGTGCCAGCAGCCCCGTGGGGTCCTATAATTCACCCCTCCACTTT. Protein sequence: CASSPVGSYNSPLHF. The V gene is TRBV13, the J gene TRBJ1-6; D is unclear. Trimming cost V 5 bases and J 1 base, with 9 bases left between them. CDR3 length: 15 amino acids. Per germline, CDR1 PRHDT and CDR2 FYEKMQ (reference sequence).

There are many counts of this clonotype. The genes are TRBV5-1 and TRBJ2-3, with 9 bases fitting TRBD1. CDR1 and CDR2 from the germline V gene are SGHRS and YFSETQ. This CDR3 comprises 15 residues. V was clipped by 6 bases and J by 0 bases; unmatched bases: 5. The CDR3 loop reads CASTLQGASTDTQYF. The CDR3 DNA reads TGCGCCAGCACATTACAGGGGGCGAGCACAGATACGCAGTATTTT.

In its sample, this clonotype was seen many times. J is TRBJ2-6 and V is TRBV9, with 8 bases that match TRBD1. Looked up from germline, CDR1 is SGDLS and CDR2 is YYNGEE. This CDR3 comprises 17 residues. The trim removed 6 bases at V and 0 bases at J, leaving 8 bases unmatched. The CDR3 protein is CASTGGQRLSGANVLTF. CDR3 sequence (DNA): TGTGCCAGCACAGGGGGCCAGAGGCTCTCTGGGGCCAACGTCCTGACTTTC. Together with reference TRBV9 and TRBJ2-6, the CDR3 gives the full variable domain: DSGVTQTPKHLITATGQRVTLRCSPRSGDLSVYWYQQSLDQGLQFLIQYYNGEERAKGNILERFSAQQFPDLHSELNLSSLELGDSALYFCASTGGQRLSGANVLTFGAGSRLTVL.

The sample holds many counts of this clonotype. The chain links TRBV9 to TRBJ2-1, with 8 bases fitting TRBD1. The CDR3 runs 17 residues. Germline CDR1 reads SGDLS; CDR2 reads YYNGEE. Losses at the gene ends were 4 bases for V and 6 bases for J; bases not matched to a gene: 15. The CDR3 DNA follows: TGTGCCAGCAGCAACCCTCAGGGGGCCCATTGGGGCAATGAGCAGTTCTTC. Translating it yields CASSNPQGAHWGNEQFF.

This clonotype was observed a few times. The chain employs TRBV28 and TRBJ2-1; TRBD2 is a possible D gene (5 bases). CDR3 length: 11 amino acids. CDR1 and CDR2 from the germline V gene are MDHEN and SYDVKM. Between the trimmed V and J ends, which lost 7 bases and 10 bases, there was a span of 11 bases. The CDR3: CASNVRGEQFF. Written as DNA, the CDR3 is TGTGCCAGCAACGTCAGAGGGGAGCAGTTCTTC.

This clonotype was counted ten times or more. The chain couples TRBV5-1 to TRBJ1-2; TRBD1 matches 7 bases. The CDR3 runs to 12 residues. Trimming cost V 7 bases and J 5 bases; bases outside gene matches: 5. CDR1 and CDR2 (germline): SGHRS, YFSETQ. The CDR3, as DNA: TGCGCCAGCGGGGACAGTTGGTATGGCTACACCTTC. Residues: CASGDSWYGYTF.

In nucleotides, the CDR3 is TGCAGTGCTAGTGGGCTAGCCTCCTACGAGCAGTACTTC. Protein product: CSASGLASYEQYF. This sequence joins TRBV20-1 and TRBJ2-7, with a tentative D call TRBD2 (5 bases). There are 13 residues in the CDR3. Germline CDR1 DFQATT, CDR2 SNEGSKA (reference sequence). V lost 3 bases to trimming and J lost 0 bases, with 9 bases between them.

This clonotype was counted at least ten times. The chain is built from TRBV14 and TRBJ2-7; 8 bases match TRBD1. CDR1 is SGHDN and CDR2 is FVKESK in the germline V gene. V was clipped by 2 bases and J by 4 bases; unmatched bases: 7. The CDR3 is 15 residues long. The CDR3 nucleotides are TGTGCCAGCAGCCAAACAGGGGGGAGACGATACGAGCAGTACTTC. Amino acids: CASSQTGGRRYEQYF.

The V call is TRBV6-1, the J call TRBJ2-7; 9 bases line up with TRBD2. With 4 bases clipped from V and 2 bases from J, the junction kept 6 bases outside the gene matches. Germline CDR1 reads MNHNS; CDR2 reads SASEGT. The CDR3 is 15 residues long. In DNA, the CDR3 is TGTGCCAGCAGTGGGGTAGCGGGGGCCCCCTACGAGCAGTACTTC. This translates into CASSGVAGAPYEQYF.

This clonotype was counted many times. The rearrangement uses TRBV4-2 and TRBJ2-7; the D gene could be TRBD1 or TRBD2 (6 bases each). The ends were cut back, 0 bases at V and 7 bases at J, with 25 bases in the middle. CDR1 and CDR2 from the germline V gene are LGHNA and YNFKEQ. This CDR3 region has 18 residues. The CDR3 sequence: CASSQDQPGGIVTREQYF. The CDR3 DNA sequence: TGTGCCAGCAGCCAAGATCAACCCGGGGGCATTGTAACGAGGGAGCAGTACTTC.

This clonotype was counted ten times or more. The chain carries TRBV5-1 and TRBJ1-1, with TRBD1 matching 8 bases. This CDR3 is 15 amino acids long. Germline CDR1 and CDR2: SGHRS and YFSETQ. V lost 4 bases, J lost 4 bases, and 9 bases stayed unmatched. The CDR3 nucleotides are TGCGCCAGCAGCCCCAGGACAGGGTATACCACTGAAGCTTTCTTT. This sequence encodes CASSPRTGYTTEAFF. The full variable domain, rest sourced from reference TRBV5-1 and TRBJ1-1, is KAGVTQTPRYLIKTRGQQVTLSCSPISGHRSVSWYQQTPGQGLQFLFEYFSETQRNKGNFPGRFSGRQFSNSRSEMNVSTLELGDSALYLCASSPRTGYTTEAFFGQGTRLTVV.

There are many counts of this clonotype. CDR3: CASTPVSARGYGYTF. The CDR3, as DNA: TGTGCCAGCACCCCAGTTAGCGCTAGGGGTTATGGCTACACCTTC. This chain connects TRBV28 to TRBJ1-2, with TRBD1 as a possible D gene (5 bases). Germline CDR1 and CDR2: MDHEN and SYDVKM. This CDR3 has 15 amino acids. Trimming removed 7 bases from V and 5 bases from J, with 20 bases in between.

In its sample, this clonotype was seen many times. CDR3 sequence (DNA): TGTGCCAGCAGACTAGCGGGGGGGCAATACGAGCAGTACTTC. As protein: CASRLAGGQYEQYF. This chain links TRBV12-3 or TRBV12-4 with TRBJ2-7; 13 bases line up with TRBD2. CDR3 length equals 14 residues. V lost 6 bases to trimming and J lost 4 bases; unmatched junction nucleotides: 3.

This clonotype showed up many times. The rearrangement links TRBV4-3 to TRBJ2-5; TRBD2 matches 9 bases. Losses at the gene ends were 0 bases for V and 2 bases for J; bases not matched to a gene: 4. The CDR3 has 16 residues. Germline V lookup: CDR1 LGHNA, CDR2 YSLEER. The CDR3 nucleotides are TGCGCCAGCAGCCAAGATAGACTAGCGGATCAAGAGACCCAGTACTTC. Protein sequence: CASSQDRLADQETQYF.

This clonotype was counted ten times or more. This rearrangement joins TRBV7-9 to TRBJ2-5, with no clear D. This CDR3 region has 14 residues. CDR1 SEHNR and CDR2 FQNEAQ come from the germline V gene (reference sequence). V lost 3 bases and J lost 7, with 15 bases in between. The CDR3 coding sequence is TGTGCCAGCAGCTTGGCTTACCAGCTCGGGACCCAGTACTTC. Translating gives CASSLAYQLGTQYF.

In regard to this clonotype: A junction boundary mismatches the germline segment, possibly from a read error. The CDR3 is CVSTRRGVTGDLFF. The CDR3 DNA reads as TGTGTCAGTACTCGTCGGGGGGTGACCGGGGATCTGTTTTTT. V usage is TRBV7-8 and J usage is TRBJ2-2; 7 bases align to TRBD2. The CDR3 extends over 14 amino acids. The germline gives CDR1 SGHVS, CDR2 FQNEAQ.